This T cell receptor beta chain stems from a study of shared clonotypes between healthy human individuals. It was CD45RO-negative cells, positively selected for CCR7, that made up naive CD8 cells, with terminally differentiated effector memory CD45RA+ cells excluded. V was cut by 8 bases and J by 7 bases, with 14 bases left in between. This CDR3 contains 13 residues. CDR1 is SEHNR, CDR2 FQNEAQ, per germline (reference sequence). A 200 ng quantity of DNA, 30,000 to 35,000 T cell genomes, went into the sorted-subset replicate PCRs. Clones were read by immunoSEQ multiplex PCR, and TCRdb kept only the in-frame ones, dropping some. This table holds 2 million to 2.5 million clones, more than 85% found once. Notes on the study in general: Clonotypes which were not shared had lower generation probabilities than clonotypes that all four donors shared. Donor clonotype sharing was expected to depend on sequencing depth.

On this clone: Its matching antigen is unknown.

The source material was naive CD8+ T cells from PBMCs. V and J are TRBV7-9 and TRBJ2-2; maybe TRBD2 (6 bases). This TCR was sampled from a man aged 18 to 30 in good health. Some clones in this sample may be carry-over from other donors' samples. The CDR3 nucleotides are TGTGCCAGCCATAGCCCGGAGGGCGGGGAGCTGTTTTTT. This translates into CASHSPEGGELFF.